Below, 27 T cell receptor beta chains from the same sample are listed, as sequenced in a study of regulatory T cells in long-lasting Graves disease. Assembly of TCR beta libraries relied on iRepertoire HTBI primers together with Arm-PCR of CDR3 regions. TCRdb processed the multiplex PCR reads anew with MiXCR; each CDR3 protein has one entry. Of approximately 270,000 distinct CDR3 sequences listed, under 20% are singletons. Time point given: newly diagnosed GD, antithyroid drugs for less than 3 months. Preparation of the TCR library used RNA extracted from PBMCs. These same records also appear under a second study, on T cells in Graves' hyperthyroidism and ophthalmopathy.

Sequenced material: peripheral blood mononuclear cells (PBMCs), taken at new diagnosis, from a patient treated with antithyroid drugs. The source of these receptors is a woman aged 30 to 39 with Graves disease.

The V gene is TRBV20-1, the J gene TRBJ1-4; 7 positions match TRBD1. Germline CDR1 DFQATT, CDR2 SNEGSKA (reference sequence). The V and J ends lost 1 base and 7 bases, in that order; junction bases with no gene match: 12. This CDR3 has 16 amino acids. CDR3 coding DNA: TGCAGTGCTAGAGGGGGAGGGGGCATCAGGTTTGAAAAACTGTTTTTT. This gives the protein CSARGGGGIRFEKLFF.

This clonotype was picked up many times. This sequence joins TRBV6-1 and TRBJ1-2; unclear D gene. The V gene lost 10 bases and the J gene lost 5 bases, with 11 bases spanning the gap. The CDR3 is made up of 11 amino acids. Germline V gene data show CDR1 as MNHNS and CDR2 as SASEGT. CDR3 sequence: CATLRSYGYTF. The CDR3, as DNA: TGTGCCACACTCAGGAGTTATGGCTACACCTTC.

This clonotype was detected many times. V gene TRBV6-1 combines with J gene TRBJ1-4; D remains unclear. This CDR3 is built from 15 residues. Germline values: CDR1 MNHNS, CDR2 SASEGT. V was clipped by 5 bases and J by 7 bases, with 17 bases between them. CDR3 protein: CASSTGRTSGEKLFF. The CDR3, as DNA: TGTGCCAGCAGTACCGGGCGAACGAGCGGTGAAAAACTGTTTTTT.

At least ten counts were recorded for this clonotype. The chain uses TRBV9 and TRBJ2-3; no firm D call. Germline V gene data show CDR1 as SGDLS and CDR2 as YYNGEE. The V end lost 3 bases, the J end lost 0 bases, and 8 bases lay between the germline ends. The CDR3 is 14 amino acids. The chain's CDR3 is CASSGPGSTDTQYF. DNA for the CDR3: TGTGCCAGCAGCGGCCCTGGGAGCACAGATACGCAGTATTTT.

This clonotype was found many times. V and J are TRBV12-3 or TRBV12-4 and TRBJ1-6; D is uncertain. Trimming cost V 1 base and J 11 bases, with 15 bases left between them. CDR3 size: 15 residues. As DNA, the CDR3 is TGTGCCAGCAGTTTAGAGCTGATACCGCGGGCACCCCTCCACTTT. Translating it yields CASSLELIPRAPLHF.

This clonotype was detected many times. DNA of the CDR3: TGCGCCAGCAGCTACCGGGACACTGCAACTAATGAAAAACTGTTTTTT. It encodes CASSYRDTATNEKLFF. This chain connects TRBV5-1 to TRBJ1-4, with a possible D match to TRBD1 (6 bases). Germline loops: CDR1 SGHRS, CDR2 YFSETQ. V lost 3 bases, J lost 0 bases, and 12 bases lay in between. This CDR3 comprises 16 residues. The variable domain in full, with the rest retrieved from reference TRBV5-1 and TRBJ1-4, is KAGVTQTPRYLIKTRGQQVTLSCSPISGHRSVSWYQQTPGQGLQFLFEYFSETQRNKGNFPGRFSGRQFSNSRSEMNVSTLELGDSALYLCASSYRDTATNEKLFFGSGTQLSVL.

Ten or more counts support this clonotype. The rearrangement uses TRBV2 and TRBJ2-7; the D gene could be TRBD1 or TRBD2 (7 bases each). This CDR3 spans 13 amino acids. Per germline, CDR1 SNHLY and CDR2 FYNNEI. The V and J ends lost 8 bases and 3 bases respectively, with 14 bases between them. The CDR3 coding sequence is TGTGCCAGCTCAGCGGGACAGAGCTACGAGCAGTACTTC. Translated: CASSAGQSYEQYF. The complete variable domain, with remaining parts taken from reference TRBV2 and TRBJ2-7, reads EPEVTQTPSHQVTQMGQEVILRCVPISNHLYFYWYRQILGQKVEFLVSFYNNEISEKSEIFDDQFSVERPDGSNFTLKIRSTKLEDSAMYFCASSAGQSYEQYFGPGTRLTVT.

This clonotype was counted ten times or more. The chain is built from TRBV2 and TRBJ2-1, with 10 positions matching TRBD2. Looked up from germline, CDR1 is SNHLY and CDR2 is FYNNEI. V shed 7 bases and J 7 bases; nucleotides not matched to a gene: 10. This CDR3 spans 15 amino acids. The CDR3 sequence is CASTERSGGANEQFF. The CDR3 DNA reads TGTGCCAGCACCGAGAGGAGCGGGGGGGCGAATGAGCAGTTCTTC.

The table lists this clonotype with many counts. The V gene is TRBV2, the J gene TRBJ1-5; no clear D. Germline V CDR1 and CDR2: SNHLY, FYNNEI. V was clipped by 8 bases and J by 0 bases, with 8 bases between them. The length of the CDR3 is 13 residues. CDR3 sequence reads: CASGGYSNQPQHF. The CDR3 coding sequence is TGTGCCAGCGGCGGGTATAGCAATCAGCCCCAGCATTTT.

This rearrangement joins TRBV4-1 to TRBJ1-4; TRBD1 might be the D (5 bases). Germline V gene data show CDR1 as MGHRA and CDR2 as YSYEKL. CDR3 length: 16 amino acids. V lost 4 bases to trimming and J lost 3 bases, with 15 bases between them. CDR3 DNA sequence: TGCGCCAGCAGCCGGGACGGGGGGTTTGCTAATGAAAAACTGTTTTTT. The encoded protein is CASSRDGGFANEKLFF.

At least ten counts were recorded for this clonotype. This chain uses TRBV28 with TRBJ1-2; D perhaps matches TRBD1 (5 bases). CDR1 is MDHEN, CDR2 SYDVKM, per germline. CDR3 size: 12 residues. V was cut by 5 bases and J by 8 bases, with 12 bases left in between. Here the CDR3 DNA reads TGTGCCAGCAGTATAAGGGGACTCGGCTACACCTTC. This encodes CASSIRGLGYTF.

This clonotype was counted a few times. The gene calls are TRBV19 and TRBJ1-4, with TRBD1 identical over 10 bases. Germline V CDR1 and CDR2: LNHDA, SQIVND (reference sequence). This CDR3 comprises 17 residues. Trimming at V came to 4 bases and at J to 4 bases, leaving 9 bases not matched to a gene. DNA of the CDR3: TGTGCCAGTAGTACGCGGGACAGGGGATCAGTTAATGAAAAACTGTTTTTT. It specifies CASSTRDRGSVNEKLFF.

This clonotype was observed at least ten times. CDR3 protein: CATSPNGHRVIGEQYF. CDR3 bases: TGTGCCACCAGCCCAAATGGGCACAGGGTAATCGGCGAGCAGTACTTC. The rearrangement links TRBV24-1 to TRBJ2-7, with a weak D call TRBD1 (6 bases). CDR1 is KGHDR, CDR2 SFDVKD, per germline. The germline V and J ends were trimmed by 7 bases and 6 bases, with 24 bases remaining between them. The CDR3 length is 16 residues.

To note about this clonotype: A much larger clone differs by one base, so this may be a read error. The chain has TRBV11-2 and TRBJ2-2, with D possibly being TRBD1 (5 bases). The V and J ends lost 4 bases and 4 bases respectively, with 10 bases between them. This CDR3 is built from 14 residues. Germline CDR1 reads SGHAT; CDR2 reads FQNNGV. The CDR3 DNA follows: TGTGCCAGCAGCTCAGCCAGGGCCACCGGGGAGCTGTTTTTT. It codes for CASSSARATGELFF.

The chain employs TRBV28 and TRBJ2-1, with 11 bases aligning to TRBD1. J was trimmed by 3 bases and V by 4 bases; bases with no gene match: 5. Germline values: CDR1 MDHEN, CDR2 SYDVKM. The length of the CDR3 is 16 residues. The CDR3 reads CASSSGTGGSYNEQFF. CDR3 DNA: TGTGCCAGCAGTTCCGGGACAGGGGGTAGCTACAATGAGCAGTTCTTC.

This clonotype was observed a single time. A read error may produce the germline difference seen at one junction end. This chain links TRBV3-1 with TRBJ1-5; D is unclear. The CDR3 contains 14 residues. Germline V CDR1 and CDR2: LGHDT, YNNKEL (reference sequence). The CDR3 DNA sequence: TGTGCCAACAGCCAAGAGGGCTACAATCAGCCCCAGCATTTT. Encoded protein: CANSQEGYNQPQHF.

This clonotype has at least ten counts. This chain connects TRBV20-1 to TRBJ1-2; D not certain. CDR3 length: 11 amino acids. Between the trimmed V and J ends, which lost 6 bases and 4 bases, there was a span of 9 bases. The V gene's germline CDR1 is DFQATT and CDR2 SNEGSKA (reference sequence). The CDR3 protein is CSAGSAYGYTF. As DNA, the CDR3 is TGCAGTGCCGGAAGCGCCTATGGCTACACCTTC.

In nucleotides, the CDR3 is TGTGCCAGCAGCTTAGTAGGGGGCACTTCCTACAATGAGCAGTTCTTC. Its translation is CASSLVGGTSYNEQFF. The chain is built from TRBV7-9 and TRBJ2-1; 7 bases fit TRBD1. V shed 1 base, J shed 1 base, and the junction held 4 bases outside the gene matches. The CDR3 is 16 residues long. CDR1 and CDR2 from the germline V gene are SEHNR and FQNEAQ (reference sequence). Drawing the rest from reference TRBV7-9 and TRBJ2-1, the complete variable domain is DTGVSQNPRHKITKRGQNVTFRCDPISEHNRLYWYRQTLGQGPEFLTYFQNEAQLEKSRLLSDRFSAERPKGSFSTLEIQRTEQGDSAMYLCASSLVGGTSYNEQFFGPGTRLTVL.

Many counts were recorded for this clonotype. The rearrangement joins TRBV11-2 to TRBJ1-2, with D unclear. There are 13 residues in the CDR3. From germline, CDR1 is SGHAT and CDR2 FQNNGV. The V gene lost 2 bases and the J gene lost 5 bases, with 9 bases spanning the gap. The CDR3, as DNA: TGTGCCAGCAGCTTAAGGGCGGATTATGGCTACACCTTC. Translated, it gives CASSLRADYGYTF.

The V gene is TRBV6-1, the J gene TRBJ1-6; D perhaps matches TRBD1 (5 bases). Germline V lookup: CDR1 MNHNS, CDR2 SASEGT. Trimming left V 7 bases short and J 7 bases short, with 14 bases between. CDR3 length: 14 amino acids. Here the CDR3 reads CASNARGENSPLHF. For the CDR3, the DNA is TGTGCCAGCAACGCCCGGGGCGAGAATTCACCCCTCCACTTT.

This clonotype occurred many times. The chain employs TRBV12-3 or TRBV12-4 and TRBJ2-7, with D tentatively TRBD2 (7 bases). V lost 7 bases and J lost 5, with 12 bases in between. The CDR3 has 12 residues. CDR3 coding DNA: TGTGCCAGCACTTCGGGGGGCCACGAGCAGTACTTC. Amino acid sequence: CASTSGGHEQYF.

With regard to this clonotype: Since a much larger clone is just one base distant, this may be a read error. This chain links TRBV6-9 with TRBJ1-1; D uncertain. Germline V gene lookup returns CDR1 MNHGY and CDR2 SVAAGI. The CDR3 loop spans 13 amino acids. Trimming stripped 4 bases from V and 5 bases from J, with 11 bases between. CDR3 residues: CASSWGVATEAFF. CDR3 bases: TGTGCCAGCAGTTGGGGTGTAGCGACTGAAGCTTTCTTT.

As concerns this clonotype: With a far larger clone one base away, a read error is the likely cause. The chain carries TRBV6-2 or TRBV6-3 and TRBJ1-1; D might be TRBD1 (5 bases). The CDR3 runs to 15 residues. V lost 5 bases and J 6 bases, leaving 19 bases between the germline ends. Germline assignment: CDR1 MNHEY and CDR2 SVGEGT. The CDR3 region has the DNA TGTGCCAGCAGTGACTTTCTAACAGGCCGAGCTGAAGCTTTCTTT. This gives the protein CASSDFLTGRAEAFF.

The table lists this clonotype with many counts. J is TRBJ1-6 and V is TRBV7-2; 7 nucleotides match TRBD1. Germline values: CDR1 SGHTA, CDR2 FQGNSA. V was clipped by 6 bases and J by 5 bases; unmatched bases: 4. There are 14 residues in the CDR3. The CDR3 here is CASRRDSHNSPLHF. CDR3 bases: TGTGCCAGCAGACGGGACAGCCATAATTCACCCCTCCACTTT.

This clonotype was seen at least ten times. The chain joins TRBV6-1 to TRBJ1-2; D is undetermined. This CDR3 region has 12 residues. Between the trimmed V and J ends, which lost 0 bases and 5 bases, there was a span of 4 bases. Looked up from germline, CDR1 is MNHNS and CDR2 is SASEGT. The CDR3 coding sequence is TGTGCCAGCAGTGAAGCAGAATATGGCTACACCTTC. It codes for CASSEAEYGYTF.

This clonotype has at least ten counts. A junction boundary mismatches the germline segment, possibly from a read error. The rearrangement joins TRBV20-1 to TRBJ1-2; D is perhaps TRBD1 (5 bases). The CDR3 is 10 amino acids. The germline V gene encodes CDR1 DFQATT and CDR2 SNEGSKA (reference sequence). The CDR3 sequence: CSAWDYDYTF. The DNA for the CDR3 is TGCAGTGCTTGGGACTATGACTACACCTTC.

This chain uses TRBV27 with TRBJ1-2, with D perhaps TRBD1 (5 bases). CDR1 is MNHEY, CDR2 SMNVEV, per germline (reference sequence). CDR3 size: 14 residues. Trimming pared 2 bases from V and 5 bases from J, leaving 12 bases between. CDR3 in DNA: TGTGCCAGCAGTTTAGTCCCCCGGGGGTATGGCTACACCTTC. Protein sequence: CASSLVPRGYGYTF.